A selection of T cell receptor beta chains follows, all from one sample in a study of PD-L1 blockade in urothelial cancer. Using immunoSEQ multiplex PCR, the repertoire was profiled, and TCRdb retains in-frame clones only, with some absent. The sample lists roughly 45,000 clones, about 82% occurring once. The sequencing used PBMCs, collected around atezolizumab (anti-PD-L1) treatment. Every receptor here comes from a man aged 70 or older with urothelial cancer. Each CDR3 is given with its conserved first and last residue. Fields, in order: V gene, D gene, clone size, J gene, CDR3 DNA, CDR3 protein. The D gene is left open where the match is weak. Clone size is given for some rows only: seen once, a few or many times, or a class if the clone is expanded.

>TRBV5-8|TRBD1|NA|TRBJ2-1
TGTGCCAGCAGCTTGGGGGACAGGGGGGGAACAAAGAGCTCCTACAATGAGCAGTTCTTC
CASSLGDRGGTKSSYNEQFF
>TRBV6-1|TRBD2|NA|TRBJ2-1
TGTGCCAGCAGGGCCCAAACTAGCGGGCGTGAGCAGTTCTTC
CASRAQTSGREQFF
>TRBV7-6|TRBD2|NA|TRBJ2-1
TGTGCCAGCAGCCCAGGACTAGCGGGAGTTAATGAGCAGTTCTTC
CASSPGLAGVNEQFF
>TRBV27|TRBD2|NA|TRBJ2-7
TGTGCCAGCAGTTTAGGCGGGAGGCCCTACGAGCAGTACTTC
CASSLGGRPYEQYF
>TRBV19|NA|few|TRBJ2-3
TGTGCCAGTAGTCAAGCCGGGACTTCTAGCACAGATACGCAGTATTTT
CASSQAGTSSTDTQYF
>TRBV19|TRBD2|NA|TRBJ2-3
TGTGCCAGTCCCCGGACTAGCGGGAGGGTGAGAGATACGCAGTATTTT
CASPRTSGRVRDTQYF
>TRBV4-1|NA|few|TRBJ2-7
TGCGCCAGCAGCCAACCCCTTACGGGGGAGCAGTACTTC
CASSQPLTGEQYF
>TRBV5-5|TRBD1|NA|TRBJ1-2
TGTGCCAGCAGCTCGACAGGGGATGTCTATGGCTACACCTTC
CASSSTGDVYGYTF
>TRBV5-1|NA|NA|TRBJ2-7
TGCGCCAGTCATACGGCAGAGGGGGTAGTCTACGAGCAGTACTTC
CASHTAEGVVYEQYF
>TRBV11-2|TRBD1|NA|TRBJ2-7
TGTGCCAGCAGCACCCGGACAGGGGGTGGGTACGAGCAGTACTTC
CASSTRTGGGYEQYF
>TRBV9|NA|few|TRBJ2-3
TGTGCCAGCAGTGCCACTCTACTAGCAGATACGCAGTATTTT
CASSATLLADTQYF
>TRBV28|NA|NA|TRBJ1-4
TGTGCCAGCAGTTTAGGAGCCCCCCGAGAAAAACTGTTTTTT
CASSLGAPREKLFF
>TRBV5-1|TRBD1|NA|TRBJ2-3
TGCGCCAGCAGCACTACGGGACAGGGTGTCACAGATACGCAGTATTTT
CASSTTGQGVTDTQYF
>TRBV11-1|TRBD1|NA|TRBJ1-1
TGTGCCAGCAGCTTCCCCGGGACAGGGGGTACTGAAGCTTTCTTT
CASSFPGTGGTEAFF
>TRBV19|TRBD1|NA|TRBJ1-1
TGTGCCAGTAGGAGACAGGGGAGGTACACTGAAGCTTTCTTT
CASRRQGRYTEAFF
>TRBV27|TRBD1|few|TRBJ2-7
TGTGCCAGCAGCCCAGGGGGCGCCGAGCAGTACTTC
CASSPGGAEQYF
>TRBV7-2|NA|few|TRBJ1-5
TGTGCCAGCAGTCTAACGGGTAGCAATCAGCCCCAGCATTTT
CASSLTGSNQPQHF
>TRBV7-6|NA|NA|TRBJ2-1
TGTGCCAGCACCCGATCGCCCGCAGCGGGTGAGCAGTTCTTC
CASTRSPAAGEQFF
>TRBV6-6|NA|NA|TRBJ2-1
TGTGCCAGCAGTTACCGGAGAACAACGAGCGATGAGCAGTTCTTC
CASSYRRTTSDEQFF
>TRBV27|NA|NA|TRBJ2-1
TGTGCCAGCAGTCTACGCAATGAGCAGTTCTTC
CASSLRNEQFF
>TRBV19|NA|NA|TRBJ2-7
TGTGCCAGTAGTATTACAGCACCTACCTACGAGCAGTACTTC
CASSITAPTYEQYF
>TRBV19|NA|NA|TRBJ2-2
TGTGCCAGTAGTATAGATCTCGGTAGCACCGGGGAGCTGTTTTTT
CASSIDLGSTGELFF
>TRBV5-4|TRBD1|NA|TRBJ2-3
TGTGCCAGCAGCTACGACAGGGGGGGCGGCACAGATACGCAGTATTTT
CASSYDRGGGTDTQYF
>TRBV18|TRBD1|NA|TRBJ2-1
TGTGCCAGCTCACCCGACGACAGGGGACTCTACAATGAGCAGTTCTTC
CASSPDDRGLYNEQFF
>TRBV6-5|TRBD1|NA|TRBJ1-2
TGTGCTGGGTCCAGGGGGCTCCCTAACTATGGCTACACCTTC
CAGSRGLPNYGYTF
>TRBV9|TRBD1|few|TRBJ2-7
TGTGCCAGCAGCGTAGGGGACAGGGGTTACGAGCAGTACTTC
CASSVGDRGYEQYF
>TRBV11-2|NA|NA|TRBJ2-3
TGTGCCAGCAGCCCGGCAGGGCGGAGAGATACGCAGTATTTT
CASSPAGRRDTQYF
>TRBV28|TRBD1|NA|TRBJ1-4
TGTGCCAGCAGTTCCGGGACAGATATAAGCAATGAAAAACTGTTTTTT
CASSSGTDISNEKLFF
>TRBV6-1|NA|NA|TRBJ2-2
TGTGCCAGCAGCGCTCTTACAGGGTCCGGGGAGCTGTTTTTT
CASSALTGSGELFF
>TRBV5-1|NA|NA|TRBJ2-1
TGCGCCAGCAGCTTGGAGTACAGCCCCTACAATGAGCAGTTCTTC
CASSLEYSPYNEQFF
>TRBV19|NA|NA|TRBJ2-7
TGTGCCAGTAGCAGCCAGGGGTCCTACGAGCAGTACTTC
CASSSQGSYEQYF
>TRBV18|NA|NA|TRBJ2-1
TGTGCCAGCTCACCGGGAGGAGGGGTTCAATCCTACAATGAGCAGTTCTTC
CASSPGGGVQSYNEQFF
>TRBV29-1|NA|NA|TRBJ2-7
TGCAGCGTTGAAGATAGCACAAGGCATCGGGACTTC
CSVEDSTRHRDF
>TRBV5-1|NA|NA|TRBJ1-5
TGCGCCAGCAGCCCCGAGGGTATTCAGCCCCAGCATTTT
CASSPEGIQPQHF
>TRBV6-1|NA|NA|TRBJ2-7
TGTGCCGTACTTCCAGGGGTGGCCTACGAGCAGTACTTC
CAVLPGVAYEQYF
>TRBV4-1|TRBD1|NA|TRBJ1-2
TGCGCCAGCAGCCTCCTACAGGGGTCTTCTGGCTACACCTTC
CASSLLQGSSGYTF
>TRBV7-3|TRBD2|NA|TRBJ2-7
TGTGCCAGCAGCATGGGGAGCGGGAGCGATCCTTACGAGCAGTACTTC
CASSMGSGSDPYEQYF
>TRBV2|TRBD2|NA|TRBJ2-1
TGTGCCGGAAGCGTCGGGGGGATTTACAATGAGCAGTTCTTC
CAGSVGGIYNEQFF
>TRBV20-1|NA|few|TRBJ1-2
TGCAGTGCCCCGGGGTATGGCTACACCTTC
CSAPGYGYTF
>TRBV19|TRBD1|NA|TRBJ1-5
TGTGCCAGTAGTTCTAACAGGGGTGGGGTGAATCAGCCCCAGCATTTT
CASSSNRGGVNQPQHF
>TRBV9|NA|NA|TRBJ2-7
TGTGCCAGCAGCGTAGCGTCGGCAGGAGGGGCCTACGAGCAGTACTTC
CASSVASAGGAYEQYF
>TRBV7-9|NA|NA|TRBJ2-7
TGTGCCAGCAGCTCATGGACAGACGACTACGAGCAGTACTTC
CASSSWTDDYEQYF
>TRBV6-1|NA|NA|TRBJ1-1
TGTGCCAGCAGTGAAAACGGGGGATCCACTGAAGCTTTCTTT
CASSENGGSTEAFF
>TRBV18|TRBD1|NA|TRBJ1-3
TGTGCCAGCTCACCACAGACAGGGGAGAACACCATATATTTT
CASSPQTGENTIYF
>TRBV5-1|TRBD2|NA|TRBJ2-1
TGCGCCAGCAGCTTGGGGGGTCGGGAGGTTCTTAGGGATGAGCAGTTCTTC
CASSLGGREVLRDEQFF
>TRBV28|NA|NA|TRBJ2-1
TGTGCCAGCGGGCAGGGAACCAGCGATGAGCAGTTCTTC
CASGQGTSDEQFF
>TRBV28|TRBD1|few|TRBJ1-5
TGTGCCAGCAGTTTATCAGGGGGCATGCGTCAGCCCCAGCATTTT
CASSLSGGMRQPQHF